This T cell receptor beta chain was observed in a study of regulatory T cells in long-lasting Graves disease. Overall study findings and caveats: Among samples with persistent disease, TRBV28, TRBJ1-2 and TRBJ2-5 were favored.

Sample time point: newly diagnosed GD, antithyroid drugs for less than 3 months. PBMC-derived RNA was used for the TCR library. Peripheral blood, 8.5 to 10 milliliters per patient, was collected in EDTA tubes. V was shortened by 5 bases and J by 5 bases, with 15 bases between the two germline ends. CDR3 length equals 14 residues. CDR1 is MNHEY, CDR2 SVGEGT, per germline. This clonotype was seen many times. The antigen is not known. Arm-PCR of CDR3 regions and iRepertoire HTBI primers were used to build TCR beta libraries. TCRdb recomputed calls from the multiplex PCR reads with MiXCR, one row per CDR3 protein. The sample includes roughly 610,000 distinct CDR3 sequences, around 15% of them seen just once. The sample was also reused in another study, on T cells in Graves' hyperthyroidism and ophthalmopathy. That report adds: The model anticipated ophthalmopathy a median approximately 6.6 months pre-onset.

The chain joins TRBV6-2 or TRBV6-3 to TRBJ1-1; D gene uncertain. The receptor comes from a man between 18 and 29 years old with Graves disease. Sequencing used peripheral blood mononuclear cells (PBMCs), obtained at new diagnosis, from a patient treated with antithyroid drugs. CDR3 residues: CASSVRATGTEAFF. CDR3 bases: TGTGCCAGCAGTGTCCGGGCCACGGGGACTGAAGCTTTCTTT.